This TCR beta chain appears in the sequencing data of a study of regulatory T cells in long-lasting Graves disease. Findings and limits, study-wide: Persistent disease was associated with favored TRBV28 usage and with favored use of TRBJ1-2 and TRBJ2-5. Fewer public clonotypes were shared by new patients (roughly 970) than by persistent patients (roughly 2,600).

V lost 12 bases to trimming and J lost 1 base, with 12 bases between them. The CDR3 consists of 12 residues. In germline, CDR1 is KGHDR, CDR2 SFDVKD. Relying on iRepertoire HTBI primers and Arm-PCR of CDR3 regions, the team built TCR beta libraries. TCRdb processed the multiplex PCR reads anew with MiXCR; each CDR3 protein has one entry. The sample holds about 470,000 distinct CDR3 sequences; about 22% are singletons and the top ten take 7.1%. Documented time point: persistent/refractory GD, antithyroid drugs over 5 years with positive TRAb. After RNA was extracted from PBMCs, the TCR library was made from it. This clonotype was found a few times. The antigen is unknown.

This chain connects TRBV24-1 to TRBJ2-7; TRBD1 might be the D (6 bases). Sequencing used peripheral blood mononuclear cells (PBMCs), obtained when the disease was refractory, from a patient treated with antithyroid drugs. This TCR was sampled from a female donor with Graves disease. The CDR3 sequence: CAASQGSYEQYF. The CDR3 bases are TGTGCCGCCTCACAGGGATCCTACGAGCAGTACTTC.